This TCR beta chain was documented in a study of blood T cell repertoires in COVID-19. Turning to the study itself: Specimens from acute and convalescent COVID-19 originated in the United States, Italy and Spain. PBMCs, B-cell-depleted T cells, or T cells were the source of the cDNA or gDNA that made up the material.

This clone appeared once. V was cut by 6 bases and J by 6 bases, with 12 bases left in between. The CDR3 sequence is 13 residues long. In the authors' workflow: Counts of nucleated cells, estimated from reference gene primer amplification, were obtained. The data were produced by immunoSEQ multiplex PCR, yet TCRdb's version contains in-frame clones alone and is incomplete. The DNA was the basis for D and trimming; V, J and clone size are from that table. The data show under 200,000 clones, about four fifths seen once. Sequencing used peripheral blood. This clonotype was obtained from a woman aged 80 or over with acute or convalescent COVID-19. The chain joins TRBV12-3 or TRBV12-4 to TRBJ2-4, with no clear D. CDR3 coding DNA: TGTGCCAGCAGCCTCCTACCGGTAAACATTCAGTACTTC. This sequence encodes CASSLLPVNIQYF.